The 16 T cell receptor beta chains reported below all come from one sample, sequenced in a study of cytomegalovirus exposure and HLA in healthy donors. 13 Jbeta primers and 60 Vbeta primers were used for the PCR. Clones were sequenced by immunoSEQ multiplex PCR, and TCRdb holds only the in-frame ones, with some missing. This repertoire shows 65,000 or so clones, almost 80% found once; its top ten account for 3%. Sequencing was done on a sample of PBMCs. The receptors here all came from a girl between 10 and 17 years old in good health and CMV-seropositive.

This rearrangement joins TRBV28 to TRBJ2-2, with TRBD2 matching 9 bases. The V segment lost 7 bases and the J segment 0 bases; nucleotides outside the gene matches: 3. The CDR3 length is 15 residues. Per the germline V gene, CDR1 is MDHEN and CDR2 is SYDVKM. The CDR3 is CASTSGTSNTGELFF. DNA for the CDR3: TGTGCCAGCACTAGCGGGACGTCGAACACCGGGGAGCTGTTTTTT.

This clone was observed once. The V and J genes are TRBV29-1 and TRBJ2-7; D gene unclear. The germline CDR1 and CDR2 sequences are SQVTM and ANQGSEA. V lost 7 bases and J 0 bases, leaving 10 bases between the germline ends. The CDR3 is 12 residues long. This CDR3 reads CSAKTSSYEQYF. The CDR3 region has the DNA TGCAGCGCTAAAACGAGCTCCTACGAGCAGTACTTC.

The chain carries TRBV30 and TRBJ1-3, with D unclear. The CDR3 has 15 amino acids. The V end lost 0 bases, the J end lost 4 bases, and 13 bases lay between the germline ends. Germline lookup yields CDR1 GTSNPN and CDR2 SVGIG (reference sequence). DNA of the CDR3: TGTGCCTGGAGTGTCGGGAGTGTGGAGGGAAACACCATATATTTT. Translated: CAWSVGSVEGNTIYF.

The rearrangement joins TRBV5-4 to TRBJ2-7, with TRBD1 identical over 9 bases. The germline V gene has CDR1 SGHNT and CDR2 YYREEE (reference sequence). The CDR3 sequence is 14 residues long. V was clipped by 0 bases and J by 5 bases; unmatched bases: 3. Here the CDR3 reads CASSLEQGAHEQYF. CDR3 nucleotides: TGTGCCAGCAGCTTGGAACAGGGGGCCCACGAGCAGTACTTC.

The chain has TRBV18 and TRBJ1-3, with a tentative D call TRBD1 (5 bases). The CDR3 is 15 residues long. The germline CDR1 and CDR2 sequences are KGHSH and LQKENI. The ends were cut back, 3 bases at V and 1 base at J, with 10 bases in the middle. CDR3 loop: CASSPPGGSGNTIYF. CDR3 coding DNA: TGTGCCAGCTCACCGCCCGGGGGATCTGGAAACACCATATATTTT.

This clone was observed a handful of times. This chain joins TRBV7-2 and TRBJ1-1; D may be TRBD1 (5 bases). Germline CDR1 and CDR2: SGHTA and FQGNSA. The CDR3 is made up of 15 amino acids. Deletions cut 4 bases from V and 5 bases from J, with 17 bases between. CDR3 in DNA: TGTGCCAGCAGCTCGGGACTTATCTCCCCTACTGAAGCTTTCTTT. It translates to CASSSGLISPTEAFF.

V gene TRBV29-1 combines with J gene TRBJ2-2; perhaps TRBD2 as D (5 bases). The CDR3 contains 14 residues. Deletions cut 5 bases from V and 3 bases from J, with 13 bases between. The germline gives CDR1 SQVTM, CDR2 ANQGSEA. The CDR3, as DNA: TGCAGCGTTCAACGGGGTCGCGACACCGGGGAGCTGTTTTTT. Translation gives CSVQRGRDTGELFF.

The chain recombines TRBV5-1 with TRBJ1-2, with 7 bases matching TRBD1. This CDR3 is 13 amino acids long. Germline V gene data show CDR1 as SGHRS and CDR2 as YFSETQ. V was pared by 2 bases and J by 4 bases, with 2 bases of the junction left unmatched. This CDR3 is CASSFDRAYGYTF. The CDR3 DNA sequence: TGCGCCAGCAGCTTCGACAGGGCCTATGGCTACACCTTC.

The V gene is TRBV4-1, the J gene TRBJ2-7; 11 nucleotides align to TRBD1. Losses at the gene ends were 0 bases for V and 7 bases for J; bases not matched to a gene: 8. CDR1 is MGHRA, CDR2 YSYEKL, per germline. The CDR3 spans 16 residues. The CDR3 sequence is CASSQDPGQGAKEQYF. CDR3 coding DNA: TGCGCCAGCAGCCAAGATCCTGGACAGGGGGCTAAAGAGCAGTACTTC.

The rearrangement joins TRBV15 to TRBJ2-7; perhaps TRBD2 as D (5 bases). Germline loops: CDR1 LNHNV, CDR2 YYDKDF (reference sequence). The CDR3 is made up of 14 amino acids. V was pared by 3 bases and J by 9 bases, with 18 bases between. The CDR3 protein is CATSREVVEGRQYF. In DNA, the CDR3 is TGTGCCACCAGCAGGGAGGTAGTCGAGGGCCGGCAGTACTTC.

The chain has TRBV4-1 and TRBJ1-3; D is perhaps TRBD1 (6 bases). Trimming took off 2 bases at V and 4 bases at J, with 18 bases between the two ends. Germline V gives CDR1 MGHRA, CDR2 YSYEKL. This CDR3 has 17 amino acids. CDR3 region: CASSQLGQGKRGNTIYF. CDR3 sequence (DNA): TGCGCCAGCAGCCAACTAGGCCAGGGGAAAAGAGGAAACACCATATATTTT.

This clone was observed a few times. V gene TRBV4-2 combines with J gene TRBJ1-1; 10 nucleotides agree with TRBD1. Trimming removed 1 base from V and 0 bases from J; junction bases left unmatched: 2. The CDR3 has 16 amino acids. Germline-derived CDR1 and CDR2 are LGHNA and YNFKEQ. The CDR3 sequence is CASSQAGQGLNTEAFF. The DNA of the CDR3 is TGTGCCAGCAGCCAAGCGGGACAGGGGTTGAACACTGAAGCTTTCTTT.

The chain links TRBV29-1 to TRBJ2-2; 10 nucleotides align to TRBD1. Trimming cost V 7 bases and J 5 bases; bases outside gene matches: 4. The CDR3 is made up of 13 amino acids. Looked up from germline, CDR1 is SQVTM and CDR2 is ANQGSEA. The CDR3: CSARTGGTGELFF. The CDR3 DNA sequence: TGCAGCGCAAGGACAGGGGGAACCGGGGAGCTGTTTTTT.

J is TRBJ1-1 and V is TRBV28; TRBD1 matches 9 bases. Germline lookup yields CDR1 MDHEN and CDR2 SYDVKM. J lost 4 bases, V lost 4 bases, and 7 bases had no gene match. This CDR3 contains 15 residues. The CDR3 spells CASSSQGAGSTEAFF. CDR3 DNA sequence: TGTGCCAGCAGTTCACAGGGGGCCGGAAGCACTGAAGCTTTCTTT.

The chain joins TRBV28 to TRBJ2-3; 9 bases are a match to TRBD2. The ends lost 6 bases at V and 2 bases at J; junction bases unmatched: 15. The CDR3 is 18 residues long. Germline assignment: CDR1 MDHEN and CDR2 SYDVKM. The CDR3 DNA is TGTGCCAGCAGGCGACCGGGACTAGCTAATCCAAACACAGATACGCAGTATTTT. Translation gives CASRRPGLANPNTDTQYF.

The rearrangement uses TRBV11-2 and TRBJ1-1, with D unresolved. V dropped 5 bases and J dropped 2 bases, with 12 bases sitting between them. CDR3 length: 14 amino acids. CDR1 and CDR2 from the germline V gene are SGHAT and FQNNGV. The CDR3 is CASSPSAANTEAFF. In DNA form, the CDR3 reads TGTGCCAGCAGCCCCAGCGCAGCCAACACTGAAGCTTTCTTT. Complete variable domain (other parts from reference TRBV11-2 and TRBJ1-1): EAGVAQSPRYKIIEKRQSVAFWCNPISGHATLYWYQQILGQGPKLLIQFQNNGVVDDSQLPKDRFSAERLKGVDSTLKIQPAKLEDSAVYLCASSPSAANTEAFFGQGTRLTVV.